These 23 T cell receptor beta chains share one sample of origin, sequenced in a study of CD8 T cells in Susac syndrome (dated by TCRdb to 2018 to 2020). Library method: the immunoSEQ multiplex PCR assay. RNA was extracted with the RNeasy kit and roughly 0.5 to 1 ug was reverse transcribed using random hexamers. In-frame beta chains were kept once TCRdb had trimmed the public reads at Q25 with fastp and called clones with MiXCR. Entries are consolidated by CDR3 protein sequence, retaining the most common genes and DNA. The sample table shows 150,000 to 200,000 distinct CDR3 sequences, and under 97% are seen once. The ten top clones hold more than 0.09% of the sample. Sequencing was performed on CD4+ T cells from PBMCs. Receptors were obtained from a human donor with multiple sclerosis.

The gene calls are TRBV20-1 and TRBJ2-5; D is possibly TRBD2 (6 bases). This CDR3 has 13 amino acids. V lost 5 bases and J 5 bases, leaving 15 bases between the germline ends. CDR1 is DFQATT, CDR2 SNEGSKA, per germline (reference sequence). CDR3 sequence (DNA): TGCAGTGCTCCCCCCGTGGGAGGCGAGACCCAGTACTTC. Protein: CSAPPVGGETQYF.

The chain is built from TRBV23-1 and TRBJ1-1, with D perhaps TRBD1 (6 bases). TRBV23-1 is an ORF, and what it does is uncertain. The CDR3 runs to 11 residues. Trimming stripped 11 bases from V and 11 bases from J, with 18 bases between. Written as DNA, the CDR3 is TGCGCCCCTACGGGGGCGGCAGGGGCTTTCTTT. This gives the protein CAPTGAAGAFF.

This sequence joins TRBV11-2 and TRBJ1-4; D gene unclear. Germline CDR1 and CDR2: SGHAT and FQNNGV. The CDR3 runs 14 residues. The V gene lost 2 bases and the J gene lost 4 bases, with 8 bases spanning the gap. CDR3 DNA sequence: TGTGCCAGCAGCTTAACGGGGTTTAATGAAAAACTGTTTTTT. This sequence encodes CASSLTGFNEKLFF.

This chain uses TRBV24-1 with TRBJ2-4; D possibly uses TRBD1 or TRBD2 (5 bases each). CDR1 is KGHDR, CDR2 SFDVKD, per germline. This CDR3 comprises 14 residues. Between the trimmed V and J ends, which lost 3 bases and 7 bases, there was a span of 12 bases. CDR3 residues: CATSDPGTPNIQYF. Written as DNA, the CDR3 is TGTGCCACCAGTGATCCCGGGACGCCCAACATTCAGTACTTC.

The CDR3 DNA reads as TGTGCCACCAGCAAAGTAGGGGACACTGAAGCTTTCTTT. Translation gives CATSKVGDTEAFF. The chain couples TRBV15 to TRBJ1-1; weak D call: TRBD1 (5 bases). V was clipped by 4 bases and J by 3 bases, with 9 bases between them. This CDR3 has 13 amino acids. Germline V gene data show CDR1 as LNHNV and CDR2 as YYDKDF (reference sequence). The variable domain in full, with the rest retrieved from reference TRBV15 and TRBJ1-1, is DAMVIQNPRYQVTQFGKPVTLSCSQTLNHNVMYWYQQKSSQAPKLLFHYYDKDFNNEADTPDNFQSRRPNTSFCFLDIRSPGLGDTAMYLCATSKVGDTEAFFGQGTRLTVV.

This clonotype was recorded only once. The chain uses TRBV6-5 and TRBJ2-7; D is possibly TRBD2 (5 bases). CDR1 is MNHEY and CDR2 is SVGAGI in the germline V gene. Trimming removed 4 bases from V and 1 base from J, with 17 bases in between. CDR3 length: 16 residues. DNA of the CDR3: TGTGCCAGCAGTTCCGTGACCGGGATCAGATCCTACGAGCAGTACTTC. Amino acid sequence: CASSSVTGIRSYEQYF.

The chain has TRBV20-1 and TRBJ2-5, with 12 bases lining up with TRBD2. Trimming cost V 4 bases and J 3 bases; bases outside gene matches: 3. This CDR3 spans 14 amino acids. Germline V gives CDR1 DFQATT, CDR2 SNEGSKA (reference sequence). The CDR3 nucleotides are TGCAGTGCTATAAGACTAGCGGGGGAAGAGACCCAGTACTTC. Its protein is CSAIRLAGEETQYF.

The rearrangement joins TRBV20-1 to TRBJ2-3, with D possibly TRBD1 on 6 matching bases. V lost 3 bases, J lost 0 bases, and 10 bases lay in between. CDR1 DFQATT and CDR2 SNEGSKA come from the germline V gene (reference sequence). The CDR3 runs 14 residues. CDR3 DNA: TGCAGTGCTAGCAGGGGACAAAGCACAGATACGCAGTATTTT. Amino acid sequence: CSASRGQSTDTQYF.

The chain recombines TRBV3-1 with TRBJ2-3; 7 positions match TRBD1. The germline V gene has CDR1 LGHDT and CDR2 YNNKEL (reference sequence). This CDR3 region has 15 residues. The V gene end was trimmed by 2 bases and the J gene end by 5 bases; junction bases not matched to a gene: 7. The CDR3 reads CASSQTGDPQDTQYF. As DNA, the CDR3 is TGTGCCAGCAGCCAAACAGGGGATCCACAAGATACGCAGTATTTT.

The chain combines TRBV9 with TRBJ1-2, with 8 bases fitting TRBD1. The V gene end was trimmed by 4 bases and the J gene end by 6 bases; junction bases not matched to a gene: 8. This CDR3 has 14 amino acids. CDR1 is SGDLS and CDR2 is YYNGEE in the germline V gene. The CDR3 spells CASSPPGGQDGYTF. The CDR3 nucleotides read TGTGCCAGCAGCCCGCCAGGGGGCCAGGATGGCTACACCTTC.

This sequence joins TRBV6-6 and TRBJ1-2; TRBD1 might be the D (6 bases). Looked up from germline, CDR1 is MNHNY and CDR2 is SVGAGI (reference sequence). The CDR3 has 14 amino acids. The germline V and J ends were trimmed by 6 bases and 2 bases, with 13 bases remaining between them. The CDR3, as DNA: TGTGCCAGCAGCCAGGACAGCAAGAACTATGGCTACACCTTC. Amino acid sequence: CASSQDSKNYGYTF.

The genes are TRBV29-1 and TRBJ2-7; tentatively, D is TRBD1 (7 bases). This CDR3 has 12 amino acids. Germline V gene sequence: CDR1 SQVTM, CDR2 ANQGSEA. The V gene lost 2 bases and the J gene lost 3 bases, with 8 bases spanning the gap. The CDR3 sequence: CSVEQGGYEQYF. In DNA, the CDR3 is TGCAGCGTTGAACAGGGGGGCTACGAGCAGTACTTC.

The chain has TRBV14 and TRBJ1-4; maybe TRBD1 (6 bases). Germline assignment: CDR1 SGHDN and CDR2 FVKESK. V was shortened by 2 bases and J by 8 bases, with 15 bases between the two germline ends. The CDR3 spans 15 residues. The CDR3 is CASSQLSRGGEKLFF. CDR3 DNA sequence: TGTGCCAGCAGCCAATTATCCAGGGGAGGAGAAAAACTGTTTTTT.

As DNA, the CDR3 is TGCAGCGTTGATAGTCAGGGGCGCGACAATGAGCAGTTCTTC. It codes for CSVDSQGRDNEQFF. The rearrangement links TRBV29-1 to TRBJ2-1; D possibly corresponds to TRBD1 (6 bases). The germline V and J ends were trimmed by 3 bases and 5 bases, with 14 bases remaining between them. This CDR3 region has 14 residues. Germline assignment: CDR1 SQVTM and CDR2 ANQGSEA.

The CDR3 sequence is CASSVTGGREQFF. CDR3 coding DNA: TGTGCCAGCAGCGTCACGGGGGGCCGTGAGCAGTTCTTC. V and J are TRBV9 and TRBJ2-1, with D possibly TRBD2 on 7 matching bases. Germline lookup yields CDR1 SGDLS and CDR2 YYNGEE. CDR3 length: 13 amino acids. Deletions cut 2 bases from V and 9 bases from J, with 12 bases between.

This clonotype was seen only once. This chain joins TRBV3-1 and TRBJ2-3, with a weak D call TRBD2 (7 bases). V was shortened by 3 bases and J by 2 bases, with 15 bases between the two germline ends. Per germline, CDR1 LGHDT and CDR2 YNNKEL (reference sequence). This CDR3 has 16 residues. DNA for the CDR3: TGTGCCAGCAGCCACAGCTTCGGGGGGCCCACAGATACGCAGTATTTT. Translation gives CASSHSFGGPTDTQYF.

The chain uses TRBV30 and TRBJ1-1; D gene ambiguous. CDR1 is GTSNPN and CDR2 is SVGIG in the germline V gene (reference sequence). The CDR3 is 12 amino acids. V was pared by 5 bases and J by 0 bases, with 7 bases between. CDR3 amino acids: CAWDIMNTEAFF. CDR3 DNA: TGTGCCTGGGACATCATGAACACTGAAGCTTTCTTT.

The chain combines TRBV12-3 or TRBV12-4 with TRBJ1-1, with no clear D. This CDR3 has 12 amino acids. The CDR3 loop is CVTGYWGTEAFF. The CDR3 coding sequence is TGTGTCACCGGCTACTGGGGCACTGAAGCTTTCTTT.

This clonotype appeared a single time. The chain carries TRBV20-1 and TRBJ2-5, with TRBD1 matching 8 bases. CDR1 DFQATT and CDR2 SNEGSKA come from the germline V gene (reference sequence). Losses at the gene ends were 6 bases for V and 2 bases for J; bases not matched to a gene: 14. The CDR3 extends over 16 amino acids. The CDR3 sequence is CSAKGSRRTGQETQYF. As DNA, the CDR3 is TGCAGTGCCAAGGGTAGTAGAAGGACAGGGCAAGAGACCCAGTACTTC.

V is TRBV5-1 and J is TRBJ2-5, with no clear D. In germline, CDR1 is SGHRS, CDR2 YFSETQ. The V and J ends lost 4 bases and 3 bases respectively, with 4 bases between them. This CDR3 region has 11 residues. In DNA, the CDR3 is TGCGCCAGCAGCACAGAAGAGACCCAGTACTTC. It yields the protein CASSTEETQYF.

This clonotype appeared a single time. The J gene is TRBJ2-3, the V gene TRBV30; perhaps D is TRBD1 or TRBD2 (5 bases each). Deletions cut 2 bases from V and 4 bases from J, with 13 bases between. The CDR3 sequence is 14 residues long. The germline V gene has CDR1 GTSNPN and CDR2 SVGIG (reference sequence). As DNA, the CDR3 is TGTGCCTGGAGTTCCAACGGGGCCGCAGATACGCAGTATTTT. It codes for CAWSSNGAADTQYF.

CDR3 nucleotide sequence: TGTGCCTGCGGAGGGGACAGGGTTCAAGAGACCCAGTACTTC. It specifies CACGGDRVQETQYF. This chain joins TRBV30 and TRBJ2-5; TRBD1 matches at 9 bases. V lost 6 bases to trimming and J lost 2 bases; unmatched junction nucleotides: 7. The CDR3 is 14 residues long. Germline-derived CDR1 and CDR2 are GTSNPN and SVGIG (reference sequence).

The CDR3 nucleotides read TGCAGTGCTAGAGAACCGAAAGGGGGTGGCACCGGGGAGCTGTTTTTT. It encodes CSAREPKGGGTGELFF. The rearrangement uses TRBV20-1 and TRBJ2-2, with D maybe TRBD1 (6 bases). There are 16 residues in the CDR3. Trimming stripped 0 bases from V and 4 bases from J, with 15 bases between. The germline gives CDR1 DFQATT, CDR2 SNEGSKA (reference sequence).